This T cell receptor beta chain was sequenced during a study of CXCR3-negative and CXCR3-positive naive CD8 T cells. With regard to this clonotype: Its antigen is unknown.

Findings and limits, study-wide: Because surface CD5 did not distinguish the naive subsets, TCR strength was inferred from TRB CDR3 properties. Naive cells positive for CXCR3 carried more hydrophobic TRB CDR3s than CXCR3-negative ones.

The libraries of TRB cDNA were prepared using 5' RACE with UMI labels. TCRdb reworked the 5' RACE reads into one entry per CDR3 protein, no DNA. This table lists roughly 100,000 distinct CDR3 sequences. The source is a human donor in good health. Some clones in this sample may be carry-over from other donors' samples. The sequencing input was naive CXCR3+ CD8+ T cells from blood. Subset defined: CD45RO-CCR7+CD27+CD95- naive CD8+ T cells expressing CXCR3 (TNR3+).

CDR3 amino acids: CASSFARSDAFF. This chain uses TRBV5-4 with TRBJ1-1. From germline, CDR1 is SGHNT and CDR2 YYREEE (reference sequence). This CDR3 is 12 amino acids long. The full variable domain, in which reference TRBV5-4 and TRBJ1-1 provide the parts outside the CDR3, is ETGVTQSPTHLIKTRGQQVTLRCSSQSGHNTVSWYQQALGQGPQFIFQYYREEENGRGNFPPRFSGLQFPNYSSELNVNALELDDSALYLCASSFARSDAFFGQGTRLTVV.